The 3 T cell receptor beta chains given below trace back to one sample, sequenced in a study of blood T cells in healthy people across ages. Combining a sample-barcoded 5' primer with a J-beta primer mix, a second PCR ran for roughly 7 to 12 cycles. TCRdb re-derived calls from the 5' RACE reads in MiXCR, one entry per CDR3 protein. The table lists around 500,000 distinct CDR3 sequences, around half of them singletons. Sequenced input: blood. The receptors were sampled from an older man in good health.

The CDR3 loop reads CASSLALTPGQGSPEQFF. CDR3 DNA: TGTGCCAGCAGCTTAGCCCTTACTCCGGGACAGGGGAGCCCTGAGCAGTTCTTC. This chain links TRBV13 with TRBJ2-1; 10 bases are a match to TRBD1. Germline V lookup: CDR1 PRHDT, CDR2 FYEKMQ (reference sequence). V was clipped by 1 base and J by 9 bases; unmatched bases: 15. The CDR3 sequence is 18 residues long.

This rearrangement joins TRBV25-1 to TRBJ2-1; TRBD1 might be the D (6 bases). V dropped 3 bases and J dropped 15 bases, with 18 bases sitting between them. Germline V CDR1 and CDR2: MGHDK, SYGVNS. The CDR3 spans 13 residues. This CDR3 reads CASSEYGTPGLFF. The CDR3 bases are TGTGCCAGCAGTGAGTACGGGACACCAGGCCTGTTCTTC.

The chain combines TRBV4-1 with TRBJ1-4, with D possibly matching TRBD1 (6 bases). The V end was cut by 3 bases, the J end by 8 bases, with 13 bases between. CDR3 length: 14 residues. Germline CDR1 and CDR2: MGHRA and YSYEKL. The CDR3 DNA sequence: TGCGCCAGCAGCCACTGGGGGCGCCGGGAAAAACTGTTTTTT. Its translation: CASSHWGRREKLFF.